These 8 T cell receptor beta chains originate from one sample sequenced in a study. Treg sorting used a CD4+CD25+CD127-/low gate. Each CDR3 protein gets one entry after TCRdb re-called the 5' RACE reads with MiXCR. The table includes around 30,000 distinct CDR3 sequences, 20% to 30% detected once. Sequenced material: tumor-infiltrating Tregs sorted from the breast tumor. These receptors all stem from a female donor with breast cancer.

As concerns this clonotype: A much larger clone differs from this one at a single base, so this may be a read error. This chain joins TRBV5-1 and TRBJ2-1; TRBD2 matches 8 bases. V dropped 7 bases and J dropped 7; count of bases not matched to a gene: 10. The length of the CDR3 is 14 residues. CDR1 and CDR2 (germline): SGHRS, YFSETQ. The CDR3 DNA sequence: TGCGCCAGCGCCCTCACTGGCGGGAGGAATGAGCAGTTCTTC. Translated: CASALTGGRNEQFF.

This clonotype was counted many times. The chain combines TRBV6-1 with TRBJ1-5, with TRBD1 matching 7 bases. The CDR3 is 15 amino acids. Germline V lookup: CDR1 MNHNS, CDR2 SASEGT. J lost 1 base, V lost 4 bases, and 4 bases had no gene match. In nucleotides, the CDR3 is TGTGCCAGCAGTGCAATGGGACAGAGCAATCAGCCCCAGCATTTT. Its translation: CASSAMGQSNQPQHF.

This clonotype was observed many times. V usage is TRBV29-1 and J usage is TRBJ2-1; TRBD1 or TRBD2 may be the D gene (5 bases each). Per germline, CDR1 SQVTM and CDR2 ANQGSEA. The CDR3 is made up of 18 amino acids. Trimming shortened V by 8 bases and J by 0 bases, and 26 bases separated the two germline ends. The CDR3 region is CSIMGVLVGRSSYNEQFF. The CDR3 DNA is TGCAGCATCATGGGGGTACTAGTGGGCCGGAGCTCCTACAATGAGCAGTTCTTC.

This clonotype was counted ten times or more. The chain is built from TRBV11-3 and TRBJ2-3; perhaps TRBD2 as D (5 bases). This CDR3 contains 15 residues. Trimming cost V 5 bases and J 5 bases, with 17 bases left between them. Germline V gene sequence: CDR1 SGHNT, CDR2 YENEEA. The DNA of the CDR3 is TGTGCCAGCAGCATAGGGAGTAGGGCGGGAGATACGCAGTATTTT. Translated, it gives CASSIGSRAGDTQYF. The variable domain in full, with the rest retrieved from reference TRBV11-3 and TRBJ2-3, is EAGVVQSPRYKIIEKKQPVAFWCNPISGHNTLYWYLQNLGQGPELLIRYENEEAVDDSQLPKDRFSAERLKGVDSTLKIQPAELGDSAVYLCASSIGSRAGDTQYFGPGTRLTVL.

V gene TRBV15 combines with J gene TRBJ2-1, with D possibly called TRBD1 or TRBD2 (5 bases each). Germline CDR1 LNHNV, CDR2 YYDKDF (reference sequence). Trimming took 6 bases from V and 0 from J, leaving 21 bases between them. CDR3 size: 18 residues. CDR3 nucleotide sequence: TGTGCCACCAGGACCTTACTGGGACGGATGAGCTCCTACAATGAGCAGTTCTTC. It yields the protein CATRTLLGRMSSYNEQFF.

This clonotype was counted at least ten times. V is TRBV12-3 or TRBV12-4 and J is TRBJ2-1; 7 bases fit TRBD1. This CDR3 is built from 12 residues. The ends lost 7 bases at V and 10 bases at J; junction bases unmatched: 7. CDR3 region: CASTTDRAEQFF. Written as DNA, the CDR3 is TGTGCCAGCACCACCGACAGGGCGGAGCAGTTCTTC.

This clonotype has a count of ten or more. CDR3: CASSSRDRGFTEAFF. In nucleotides, the CDR3 is TGTGCCAGCAGCAGCCGGGACAGGGGGTTCACTGAAGCTTTCTTT. The chain links TRBV21-1 to TRBJ1-1; the table gives TRBD1 as D, unverified against the DNA. TRBV21-1 is listed as a pseudogene. The CDR3 is made up of 15 amino acids.

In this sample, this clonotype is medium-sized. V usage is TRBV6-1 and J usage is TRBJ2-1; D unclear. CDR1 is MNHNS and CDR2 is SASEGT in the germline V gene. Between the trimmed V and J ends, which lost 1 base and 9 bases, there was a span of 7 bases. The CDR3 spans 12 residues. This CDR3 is CASSEEAREQFF. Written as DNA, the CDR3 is TGTGCCAGCAGTGAAGAGGCGCGTGAGCAGTTCTTC.